Listed below are T cell receptor beta chains from one sample, sequenced in a study of T cell responses to AZD1222 COVID-19 vaccine. Here immunoSEQ multiplex PCR was the method, and the copy in TCRdb shows in-frame clones only, minus some. Of around 130,000 clones listed, 75% to 90% were seen once; the top ten hold around 4.7%. The sequences come from peripheral blood, collected on day 0 of AZD1222 vaccination. The receptors come from an adult in good health. CDR3s include the opening cysteine and the closing phenylalanine or tryptophan. Fields, in order: J gene, D gene, clone size, V gene, CDR3 protein. D genes are given only for firm matches. Size values are once, few and many counts, or a class for expanded clones, and some rows have none.

j_gene: TRBJ1-2; d_gene: NA; abundance: NA; v_gene: TRBV3-1/TRBV3-2; CDR3aa: CASSQGTANYGYTF
j_gene: TRBJ2-1; d_gene: NA; abundance: NA; v_gene: TRBV5-1; CDR3aa: CASSFGRGGPYNEQFF
j_gene: TRBJ1-2; d_gene: TRBD1; abundance: NA; v_gene: TRBV6-4; CDR3aa: CASSPQGGNNYGYTF
j_gene: TRBJ1-5; d_gene: TRBD1; abundance: NA; v_gene: TRBV5-6; CDR3aa: CASSRGTGAGQPQHF
j_gene: TRBJ1-2; d_gene: NA; abundance: few; v_gene: TRBV3-1/TRBV3-2; CDR3aa: CASSQGIPGANYGYTF
j_gene: TRBJ1-2; d_gene: NA; abundance: NA; v_gene: TRBV13; CDR3aa: CASSLGTGTQGGYTF
j_gene: TRBJ2-1; d_gene: NA; abundance: NA; v_gene: TRBV15; CDR3aa: CATSRGGISVGNEQFF
j_gene: TRBJ2-7; d_gene: NA; abundance: NA; v_gene: TRBV4-1; CDR3aa: CASSQSGSSYEQYF
j_gene: TRBJ2-1; d_gene: TRBD2; abundance: NA; v_gene: TRBV5-1; CDR3aa: CASSSGLARLYNEQFF
j_gene: TRBJ2-3; d_gene: TRBD2; abundance: NA; v_gene: TRBV5-5; CDR3aa: CASSLAPSGNTDTQYF
j_gene: TRBJ1-2; d_gene: NA; abundance: NA; v_gene: TRBV6-1; CDR3aa: CASSEAGRVYGYTF
j_gene: TRBJ1-2; d_gene: NA; abundance: NA; v_gene: TRBV3-1/TRBV3-2; CDR3aa: CASSQGKSLYGYTF
j_gene: TRBJ1-6; d_gene: NA; abundance: NA; v_gene: TRBV5-8; CDR3aa: CASSLRRSDSPLHF
j_gene: TRBJ2-4; d_gene: NA; abundance: NA; v_gene: TRBV11-2; CDR3aa: CASSFLAPRAKEIQYF
j_gene: TRBJ2-7; d_gene: TRBD1; abundance: NA; v_gene: TRBV7-9; CDR3aa: CASSSGTATYEQYF
j_gene: TRBJ2-3; d_gene: NA; abundance: NA; v_gene: TRBV19; CDR3aa: CASSIIAGGTDTQYF
j_gene: TRBJ2-7; d_gene: NA; abundance: once; v_gene: TRBV28; CDR3aa: CASLGAQGAGPYEQYF
j_gene: TRBJ1-1; d_gene: NA; abundance: NA; v_gene: TRBV6-5; CDR3aa: CASAGFEAFF
j_gene: TRBJ1-2; d_gene: TRBD1; abundance: NA; v_gene: TRBV7-9; CDR3aa: CASSPPTGVYGYTF
j_gene: TRBJ1-6; d_gene: TRBD1; abundance: NA; v_gene: TRBV7-9; CDR3aa: CASSFPGQGNSPLHF
j_gene: TRBJ1-4; d_gene: NA; abundance: NA; v_gene: TRBV2; CDR3aa: CASRAPTNEKLFF
j_gene: TRBJ1-6; d_gene: TRBD1; abundance: NA; v_gene: TRBV27; CDR3aa: CASSNYRGSNSPLHF
j_gene: TRBJ2-1; d_gene: NA; abundance: NA; v_gene: TRBV19; CDR3aa: CASTTGLEEQFF
j_gene: TRBJ2-2; d_gene: NA; abundance: many; v_gene: TRBV5-1; CDR3aa: CASSGTGRISANTGELFF
j_gene: TRBJ1-1; d_gene: NA; abundance: NA; v_gene: TRBV4-1; CDR3aa: CASSHPLARTPTRMNTEAFF
j_gene: TRBJ1-6; d_gene: NA; abundance: NA; v_gene: TRBV6-5; CDR3aa: CASSRVMETPLHF
j_gene: TRBJ2-7; d_gene: NA; abundance: NA; v_gene: TRBV2; CDR3aa: CASSAPPSGSEQYF
j_gene: TRBJ2-7; d_gene: NA; abundance: NA; v_gene: TRBV7-2; CDR3aa: CASSYSGLDYEQYF
j_gene: TRBJ1-5; d_gene: TRBD1; abundance: NA; v_gene: TRBV23-1; CDR3aa: CASSQPTAGQGRPYQPQHF
j_gene: TRBJ2-7; d_gene: NA; abundance: NA; v_gene: TRBV30; CDR3aa: CAWRGRERGYEQYF
j_gene: TRBJ1-1; d_gene: TRBD1; abundance: NA; v_gene: TRBV19; CDR3aa: CASRVTGGRKNTEAFF
j_gene: TRBJ1-5; d_gene: NA; abundance: once; v_gene: TRBV19; CDR3aa: CASLSFAGVLQPQHF
j_gene: TRBJ2-1; d_gene: NA; abundance: NA; v_gene: TRBV28; CDR3aa: CASSERQKSYNEQFF
j_gene: TRBJ1-2; d_gene: NA; abundance: NA; v_gene: TRBV7-9; CDR3aa: CASGAQHGYTF
j_gene: TRBJ1-1; d_gene: NA; abundance: NA; v_gene: TRBV28; CDR3aa: CASSSLGPGESEAFF
j_gene: TRBJ1-4; d_gene: NA; abundance: NA; v_gene: TRBV12-3/TRBV12-4; CDR3aa: CASSAPTNEKLFF
j_gene: TRBJ1-2; d_gene: TRBD1; abundance: once; v_gene: TRBV6-5; CDR3aa: CASRGQVYGYTF
j_gene: TRBJ1-2; d_gene: TRBD1; abundance: few; v_gene: TRBV27; CDR3aa: CASRTGGKYGYTF
j_gene: TRBJ1-2; d_gene: TRBD1; abundance: NA; v_gene: TRBV27; CDR3aa: CASSRRSRTGGDYGYTF
j_gene: TRBJ2-7; d_gene: TRBD2; abundance: NA; v_gene: TRBV28; CDR3aa: CATRTSGYYEQYF
j_gene: TRBJ1-5; d_gene: TRBD1; abundance: NA; v_gene: TRBV30; CDR3aa: CAWSRGTGGGQPQHF
j_gene: TRBJ2-1; d_gene: NA; abundance: once; v_gene: TRBV6-2/TRBV6-3; CDR3aa: CASSKQGNEQFF
j_gene: TRBJ1-1; d_gene: NA; abundance: once; v_gene: TRBV4-2; CDR3aa: CASSRTGGEAFF
j_gene: TRBJ1-1; d_gene: NA; abundance: NA; v_gene: TRBV29-1; CDR3aa: CSVEVGAEAFF
j_gene: TRBJ1-2; d_gene: NA; abundance: NA; v_gene: TRBV30; CDR3aa: CAWSKQGYDGYTF
j_gene: TRBJ1-2; d_gene: TRBD1; abundance: NA; v_gene: TRBV27; CDR3aa: CASTTTDRGGGYTF
j_gene: TRBJ2-7; d_gene: TRBD1; abundance: NA; v_gene: TRBV18; CDR3aa: CETGTGGSYEQYF
j_gene: TRBJ2-7; d_gene: NA; abundance: NA; v_gene: TRBV2; CDR3aa: CASSGGHGGTYEQYF
j_gene: TRBJ2-7; d_gene: NA; abundance: NA; v_gene: TRBV5-1; CDR3aa: CASSLVVGSSYEQYF
j_gene: TRBJ1-1; d_gene: TRBD1; abundance: NA; v_gene: TRBV15; CDR3aa: CATSRESPFRGRTEAFF
j_gene: TRBJ1-1; d_gene: TRBD1; abundance: NA; v_gene: TRBV2; CDR3aa: CASSEVVRGRTEAFF
j_gene: TRBJ2-1; d_gene: NA; abundance: NA; v_gene: TRBV21-1; CDR3aa: CASRQESVMSTQFF
j_gene: TRBJ1-1; d_gene: NA; abundance: NA; v_gene: TRBV6-2/TRBV6-3; CDR3aa: CASSYGSSYTEAFF
j_gene: TRBJ2-2; d_gene: TRBD1; abundance: NA; v_gene: TRBV5-1; CDR3aa: CASSFGTGALAGELFF
j_gene: TRBJ2-1; d_gene: NA; abundance: once; v_gene: TRBV15; CDR3aa: CATSKHGGFNNEQFF
j_gene: TRBJ2-7; d_gene: NA; abundance: NA; v_gene: TRBV6-5; CDR3aa: CASSKSGSRFYEQYF
j_gene: TRBJ2-1; d_gene: NA; abundance: NA; v_gene: TRBV27; CDR3aa: CASSFARPRLAYNEQFF
j_gene: TRBJ1-1; d_gene: TRBD1; abundance: NA; v_gene: TRBV19; CDR3aa: CASRKGRGLRTEAFF
j_gene: TRBJ1-4; d_gene: NA; abundance: NA; v_gene: TRBV19; CDR3aa: CASRPGLHTYAANEKLFF
j_gene: TRBJ1-2; d_gene: TRBD1; abundance: NA; v_gene: TRBV5-1; CDR3aa: CASSSYADRANYGYTF